The T cell receptor (beta chain) described here comes from a study of shared clonotypes between healthy human individuals. For the study at large: Donors consisted of a couple of women and a few men between 18 and 49.

Profiling relied on immunoSEQ multiplex PCR, and the TCRdb table lists in-frame clones only, not all of them. The sample has about 2.3 million clones, around 90% seen once. Participating donors were healthy, HIV-negative adults free of recent acute infections or vaccinations. CD45RA+ naive and CD45RA-negative memory subsets were separated from CD4+ cells. With regard to this clone: Antigen: not known.

Study-wide findings and caveats: Donor clonotype sharing was expected to depend on sequencing depth.

Per germline, CDR1 MDHEN and CDR2 SYDVKM. Trimming left V 6 bases short and J 3 bases short, with 21 bases between. The length of the CDR3 is 16 residues. The genes are TRBV28 and TRBJ2-7; perhaps TRBD1 as D (5 bases). Sequencing input: naive CD4+ T cells from PBMCs. Documented subset: CD45RA+ positively selected. The clonotype originates from a man aged 18 to 30 in good health. Some clones in this sample may be carry-over from other donors' samples. This chain's CDR3 is CASSSVGRIESYEQYF. Written as DNA, the CDR3 is TGTGCCAGCAGCTCCGTGGGGCGGATCGAGAGCTACGAGCAGTACTTC.